This T cell receptor beta chain was recovered during a study of T cell changes during pregnancy in multiple sclerosis. Sequencing used immunoSEQ multiplex PCR; TCRdb keeps in-frame clones, though not all of them. The sample has over 65,000 clones, approximately 89% seen once; the top ten hold more than 2.5%. The length of the CDR3 is 16 residues. The germline V gene has CDR1 SGHTA and CDR2 FQGNSA. With V trimmed by 0 bases and J by 3 bases, 8 bases remained unmatched. The sequence was collected from a female donor with multiple sclerosis, enrolled in a pregnancy study. The specimen was peripheral blood, collected in the first trimester of pregnancy. This rearrangement joins TRBV7-2 to TRBJ2-7, with 7 bases identical to TRBD2. Here the CDR3 reads CASSLAASGVGYEQYF. For the CDR3, the DNA is TGTGCCAGCAGCTTAGCGGCTAGCGGCGTAGGCTACGAGCAGTACTTC.